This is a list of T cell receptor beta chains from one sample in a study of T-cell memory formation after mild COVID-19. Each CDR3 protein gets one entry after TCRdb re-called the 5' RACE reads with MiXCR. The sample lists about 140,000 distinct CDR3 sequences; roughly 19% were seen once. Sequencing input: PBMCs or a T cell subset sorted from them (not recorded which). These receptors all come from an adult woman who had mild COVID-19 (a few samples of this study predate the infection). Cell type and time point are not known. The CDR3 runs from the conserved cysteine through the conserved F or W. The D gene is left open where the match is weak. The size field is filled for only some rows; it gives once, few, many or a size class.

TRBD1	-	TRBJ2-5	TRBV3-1	CASSKGQGLETQYF	TGTGCCAGCAGCAAAGGACAGGGTCTCGAGACCCAGTACTTC
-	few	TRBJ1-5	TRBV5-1	CASSPGLSLDQPQHF	TGCGCCAGCAGCCCCGGGCTGTCCCTCGATCAGCCCCAGCATTTT
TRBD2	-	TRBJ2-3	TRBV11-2	CASSLLTSGNGDTQYF	TGTGCCAGCAGCTTGCTGACTAGCGGGAATGGGGATACGCAGTATTTT
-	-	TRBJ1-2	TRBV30	CAWSVHRGRYGYTF	TGTGCCTGGAGTGTACATCGGGGGCGGTATGGCTACACCTTC
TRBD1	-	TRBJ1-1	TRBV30	CAWSPPTGGYGEAFF	TGTGCCTGGAGTCCCCCGACAGGGGGCTATGGTGAAGCTTTCTTT
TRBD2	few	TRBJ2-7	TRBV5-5	CASSFGVASGSPYEQYF	TGTGCCAGCAGCTTCGGAGTGGCTAGCGGGAGCCCCTACGAGCAGTACTTC
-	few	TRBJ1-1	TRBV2	CASSGRVDTEAFF	TGTGCCAGCAGCGGCAGGGTTGACACTGAAGCTTTCTTT
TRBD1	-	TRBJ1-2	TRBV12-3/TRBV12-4	CASNLRGQNYGYTF	TGTGCCAGCAACCTCCGGGGACAGAACTATGGCTACACCTTC
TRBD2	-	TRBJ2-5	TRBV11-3	CASSHGGVQETQYF	TGTGCCAGCAGCCATGGGGGGGTTCAAGAGACCCAGTACTTC
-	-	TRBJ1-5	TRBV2	CASSEGLTGTQPQHF	TGTGCCAGCAGTGAGGGCCTAACAGGGACTCAGCCCCAGCATTTT
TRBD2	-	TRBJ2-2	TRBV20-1	CSARDRLAGNTGELFF	TGCAGTGCTAGAGATCGTCTAGCGGGGAACACCGGGGAGCTGTTTTTT
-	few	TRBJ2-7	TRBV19	CASTPPSWDGGDEQYF	TGTGCCAGCACCCCGCCCTCTTGGGACGGAGGCGACGAGCAGTACTTC
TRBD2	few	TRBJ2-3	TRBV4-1	CASSPKLAGTTDTQYF	TGCGCCAGCAGCCCCAAACTAGCGGGGACGACAGATACGCAGTATTTT
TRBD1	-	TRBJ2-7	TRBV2	CASSERQGANEQYF	TGTGCCAGCAGTGAACGCCAGGGGGCTAACGAGCAGTACTTC
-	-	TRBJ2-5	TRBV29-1	CSAQKLQSETQYF	TGCAGCGCCCAGAAACTCCAAAGTGAGACCCAGTACTTC
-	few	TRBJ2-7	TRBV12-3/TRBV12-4	CASSSSGARGYEQYF	TGTGCCAGCAGCTCCTCCGGGGCGCGAGGCTACGAGCAGTACTTC
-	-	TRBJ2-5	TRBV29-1	CSIRQQETQYF	TGCAGCATTCGACAGCAAGAGACCCAGTACTTC
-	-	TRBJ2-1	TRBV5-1	CASSLDIAGGLGQFF	TGCGCCAGCAGCTTGGATATTGCTGGGGGATTAGGGCAGTTCTTC
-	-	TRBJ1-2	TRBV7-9	CASSLVEAGYTF	TGTGCCAGCAGCTTAGTCGAGGCTGGCTACACCTTC
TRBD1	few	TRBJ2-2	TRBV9	CASSERGLSTGELFF	TGTGCCAGCAGCGAAAGGGGGCTGAGCACCGGGGAGCTGTTTTTT
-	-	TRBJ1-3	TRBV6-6	CASRGPGNTIYF	TGTGCCAGCAGAGGACCCGGAAACACCATATATTTT
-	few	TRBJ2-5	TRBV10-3	CAIRDGPQETQYF	TGTGCCATCAGGGACGGACCCCAAGAGACCCAGTACTTC
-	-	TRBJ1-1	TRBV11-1	CASSFQANTEAFF	TGTGCCAGCAGCTTCCAGGCGAACACTGAAGCTTTCTTT
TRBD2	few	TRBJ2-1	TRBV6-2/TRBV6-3	CASSPTSGRASTYNEQFF	TGTGCCAGCAGTCCGACTAGCGGGAGGGCCAGTACGTACAATGAGCAGTTCTTC
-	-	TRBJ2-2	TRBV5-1	CASKQGSLLATGELFF	TGCGCCAGCAAGCAGGGGAGCCTGTTGGCCACCGGGGAGCTGTTTTTT
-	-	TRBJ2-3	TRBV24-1	CATSDSRPDTQYF	TGTGCCACCAGCGATTCACGCCCAGATACGCAGTATTTT
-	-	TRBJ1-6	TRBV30	CAWRQGGNSPLHF	TGTGCCTGGAGACAGGGTGGAAATTCACCCCTCCACTTT
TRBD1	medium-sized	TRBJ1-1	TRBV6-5	CASRYQGGTEAFF	TGTGCCAGCAGATACCAGGGGGGGACTGAAGCTTTCTTT
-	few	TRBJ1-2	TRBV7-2	CASSLDSQGSLNYGYTF	TGTGCCAGCAGCTTAGACTCCCAAGGGAGCCTTAACTATGGCTACACCTTC
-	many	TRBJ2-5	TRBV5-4	CASSRYQETQYF	TGTGCCAGCAGCCGCTACCAAGAGACCCAGTACTTC
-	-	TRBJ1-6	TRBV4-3	CASSQERNSPLHF	TGCGCCAGCAGTCAAGAGAGAAATTCACCCCTCCACTTT